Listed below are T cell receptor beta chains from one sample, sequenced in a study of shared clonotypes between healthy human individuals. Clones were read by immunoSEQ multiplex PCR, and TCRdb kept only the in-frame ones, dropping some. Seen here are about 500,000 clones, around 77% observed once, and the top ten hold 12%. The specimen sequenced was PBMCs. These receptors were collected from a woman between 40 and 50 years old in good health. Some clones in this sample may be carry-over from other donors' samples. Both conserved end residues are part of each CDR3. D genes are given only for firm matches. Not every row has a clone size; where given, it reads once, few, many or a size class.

cdr3_aa: CASSQPGTGERELFF
cdr3_nt: TGCGCCAGCAGCCAGCCCGGGACAGGTGAGAGGGAACTGTTTTTT
d_call: TRBD1
clone_size: -
v_call: TRBV4-1
j_call: TRBJ1-4

cdr3_aa: CASSRQSGTRSSGANVLTF
cdr3_nt: TGTGCCAGCAGCCGTCAGTCCGGGACACGGAGCTCTGGGGCCAACGTCCTGACTTTC
d_call: -
clone_size: -
v_call: TRBV7-3
j_call: TRBJ2-6

cdr3_aa: CASTRIETYEQYF
cdr3_nt: TGTGCCAGCACCAGAATTGAAACCTACGAGCAGTACTTC
d_call: -
clone_size: once
v_call: TRBV2
j_call: TRBJ2-7

cdr3_aa: CASSLELASYNEQFF
cdr3_nt: TGTGCCAGCAGCTTAGAACTAGCCTCCTACAATGAGCAGTTCTTC
d_call: -
clone_size: -
v_call: TRBV7-3
j_call: TRBJ2-1

cdr3_aa: CASSVWRADTQYF
cdr3_nt: TGTGCCAGCAGTGTTTGGCGGGCAGATACGCAGTATTTT
d_call: -
clone_size: -
v_call: TRBV2
j_call: TRBJ2-3

cdr3_aa: CAWKSRTGANTEAFF
cdr3_nt: TGTGCCTGGAAATCCCGGACAGGGGCAAACACTGAAGCTTTCTTT
d_call: TRBD1
clone_size: -
v_call: TRBV30
j_call: TRBJ1-1

cdr3_aa: CASSPSEAGELFF
cdr3_nt: TGTGCCAGCTCACCAAGCGAGGCCGGGGAGCTGTTTTTT
d_call: -
clone_size: -
v_call: TRBV18
j_call: TRBJ2-2

cdr3_aa: CASSFGVGYEQYF
cdr3_nt: TGTGCCAGCAGCTTCGGAGTAGGGTACGAGCAGTACTTC
d_call: -
clone_size: -
v_call: TRBV7-3
j_call: TRBJ2-7

cdr3_aa: CASSELGGDYEQYF
cdr3_nt: TGTGCCAGCAGTGAATTGGGGGGAGACTACGAGCAGTACTTC
d_call: -
clone_size: -
v_call: TRBV25-1
j_call: TRBJ2-7

cdr3_aa: CASSLWTGEAYEQYF
cdr3_nt: TGTGCCAGCAGCTTGTGGACAGGGGAAGCGTACGAGCAGTACTTC
d_call: TRBD1
clone_size: -
v_call: TRBV11-2
j_call: TRBJ2-7

cdr3_aa: CASSEPSPGNTIYF
cdr3_nt: TGTGCCAGCAGTGAACCCTCTCCTGGAAACACCATATATTTT
d_call: -
clone_size: -
v_call: TRBV6-1
j_call: TRBJ1-3

cdr3_aa: CASSAGLAIGGEQYF
cdr3_nt: TGTGCCAGCAGCGCGGGACTAGCAATTGGTGGCGAGCAGTACTTC
d_call: TRBD2
clone_size: few
v_call: TRBV7-3
j_call: TRBJ2-7

cdr3_aa: CASSLDRVNEKLFF
cdr3_nt: TGTGCCAGCAGCTTGGACAGGGTTAATGAAAAACTGTTTTTT
d_call: TRBD1
clone_size: -
v_call: TRBV9
j_call: TRBJ1-4

cdr3_aa: CAISGVRHGGAYEQYF
cdr3_nt: TGTGCCATCAGTGGGGTCCGACACGGCGGAGCCTACGAGCAGTACTTC
d_call: -
clone_size: -
v_call: TRBV10-3
j_call: TRBJ2-7

cdr3_aa: CASSRSGPQGFDGYTF
cdr3_nt: TGCGCCAGCAGCCGTTCCGGCCCCCAGGGTTTTGATGGCTACACCTTC
d_call: -
clone_size: -
v_call: TRBV4-1
j_call: TRBJ1-2

cdr3_aa: CSARTSANTGELFF
cdr3_nt: TGCAGCGCCCGGACTAGCGCTAACACCGGGGAGCTGTTTTTT
d_call: TRBD2
clone_size: few
v_call: TRBV29-1
j_call: TRBJ2-2

cdr3_aa: CASSEQVGQGGEKLFF
cdr3_nt: TGTGCCAGCAGTGAACAGGTCGGGCAGGGGGGTGAAAAACTGTTTTTT
d_call: TRBD1
clone_size: few
v_call: TRBV2
j_call: TRBJ1-4

cdr3_aa: CAWSVGQGGPYGQYF
cdr3_nt: TGTGCCTGGAGTGTAGGGCAGGGGGGACCCTACGGGCAGTACTTC
d_call: -
clone_size: many
v_call: TRBV30
j_call: TRBJ2-7

cdr3_aa: CASSPLRVPTYEQYF
cdr3_nt: TGTGCCAGCTCACCCCTCCGGGTGCCCACCTACGAGCAGTACTTC
d_call: -
clone_size: few
v_call: TRBV18
j_call: TRBJ2-7

cdr3_aa: CASSPNRVQGGEKLFF
cdr3_nt: TGTGCCAGCTCACCAAATAGAGTACAGGGAGGTGAAAAACTGTTTTTT
d_call: -
clone_size: once
v_call: TRBV18
j_call: TRBJ1-4

cdr3_aa: CASRLGQEPYEQYF
cdr3_nt: TGTGCCAGCAGGCTCGGACAGGAGCCCTACGAGCAGTACTTC
d_call: TRBD1
clone_size: once
v_call: TRBV6-5
j_call: TRBJ2-7

cdr3_aa: CASSPTPLNTEAFF
cdr3_nt: TGTGCCAGCAGCCCGACACCCCTGAACACTGAAGCTTTCTTT
d_call: -
clone_size: -
v_call: TRBV11-3
j_call: TRBJ1-1

cdr3_aa: CSMPRGESNYGYTF
cdr3_nt: TGCAGCATGCCAAGAGGGGAATCTAACTATGGCTACACCTTC
d_call: -
clone_size: once
v_call: TRBV29-1
j_call: TRBJ1-2

cdr3_aa: CASSSNRNTDTQYF
cdr3_nt: TGTGCCAGCAGTAGCAACAGGAACACAGATACGCAGTATTTT
d_call: -
clone_size: -
v_call: TRBV18
j_call: TRBJ2-3

cdr3_aa: CASSFRALNGYTF
cdr3_nt: TGTGCCAGCAGTTTCCGGGCGTTGAATGGCTACACCTTC
d_call: -
clone_size: -
v_call: TRBV28
j_call: TRBJ1-2

cdr3_aa: CASSAQSSSYNEQFF
cdr3_nt: TGTGCCAGCAGTGCACAGTCGAGCTCCTACAATGAGCAGTTCTTC
d_call: -
clone_size: -
v_call: TRBV6-1
j_call: TRBJ2-1

cdr3_aa: CATSARQGVGEKLFF
cdr3_nt: TGTGCCACCAGCGCCCGACAGGGGGTCGGGGAAAAACTGTTTTTT
d_call: TRBD1
clone_size: -
v_call: TRBV15
j_call: TRBJ1-4

cdr3_aa: CAWSTGTVNSPLHF
cdr3_nt: TGTGCCTGGAGTACCGGGACAGTTAATTCACCCCTCCACTTT
d_call: TRBD1
clone_size: many
v_call: TRBV30
j_call: TRBJ1-6

cdr3_aa: CASTGQGAIGYTF
cdr3_nt: TGTGCCAGCACTGGACAGGGGGCGATTGGCTACACCTTC
d_call: TRBD1
clone_size: once
v_call: TRBV28
j_call: TRBJ1-2

cdr3_aa: CASSLTGYEQYF
cdr3_nt: TGTGCCAGCAGCTTAACCGGATACGAGCAGTACTTC
d_call: -
clone_size: -
v_call: TRBV7-8
j_call: TRBJ2-7

cdr3_aa: CASSLEGMGEQYF
cdr3_nt: TGTGCCAGCAGCTTAGAAGGTATGGGCGAGCAGTACTTC
d_call: -
clone_size: -
v_call: TRBV11-3
j_call: TRBJ2-7

cdr3_aa: CASSLGGGANVLTF
cdr3_nt: TGTGCCAGCAGCCTAGGCGGTGGGGCCAACGTCCTGACTTTC
d_call: -
clone_size: once
v_call: TRBV7-6
j_call: TRBJ2-6

cdr3_aa: CASSVGDRYNEQFF
cdr3_nt: TGTGCCAGCAGCGTAGGGGACAGATACAATGAGCAGTTCTTC
d_call: TRBD1
clone_size: -
v_call: TRBV9
j_call: TRBJ2-1

cdr3_aa: CASSQQQGNSHEQYF
cdr3_nt: TGCGCCAGCAGCCAACAACAGGGCAACTCCCACGAGCAGTACTTC
d_call: -
clone_size: -
v_call: TRBV4-1
j_call: TRBJ2-7

cdr3_aa: CASSGRQQGPRGYTF
cdr3_nt: TGTGCCAGCTCAGGGCGGCAACAGGGGCCGCGCGGCTACACCTTC
d_call: TRBD1
clone_size: once
v_call: TRBV18
j_call: TRBJ1-2

cdr3_aa: CASSSWTSAVGEQYF
cdr3_nt: TGTGCCAGCAGTTCCTGGACTAGCGCCGTCGGCGAGCAGTACTTC
d_call: TRBD2
clone_size: few
v_call: TRBV27
j_call: TRBJ2-7

cdr3_aa: CASSPLRGDANTGELFF
cdr3_nt: TGTGCCAGCTCACCATTACGAGGGGACGCGAACACCGGGGAGCTGTTTTTT
d_call: -
clone_size: -
v_call: TRBV18
j_call: TRBJ2-2

cdr3_aa: CAIQDGNYGYTF
cdr3_nt: TGTGCCATTCAAGACGGTAACTATGGCTACACCTTC
d_call: -
clone_size: -
v_call: TRBV6-6
j_call: TRBJ1-2

cdr3_aa: CASSQGERETNTGELFF
cdr3_nt: TGTGCCAGCAGCCAAGGGGAGCGGGAAACGAACACCGGGGAGCTGTTTTTT
d_call: TRBD2
clone_size: -
v_call: TRBV4-2
j_call: TRBJ2-2

cdr3_aa: CASSVDRDGQPQHF
cdr3_nt: TGTGCCAGCAGCGTGGACAGGGACGGTCAGCCCCAGCATTTT
d_call: TRBD1
clone_size: -
v_call: TRBV9
j_call: TRBJ1-5

cdr3_aa: CASSVEAGPYEQYF
cdr3_nt: TGTGCCAGCAGCGTAGAAGCGGGTCCCTACGAGCAGTACTTC
d_call: -
clone_size: -
v_call: TRBV9
j_call: TRBJ2-7

cdr3_aa: CACSRNRGRGNTIYF
cdr3_nt: TGTGCCTGCAGTCGCAACAGGGGACGAGGAAACACCATATATTTT
d_call: TRBD1
clone_size: -
v_call: TRBV2
j_call: TRBJ1-3

cdr3_aa: CASSFSGNQPQHF
cdr3_nt: TGTGCCAGCAGCTTCTCTGGGAATCAGCCCCAGCATTTT
d_call: -
clone_size: -
v_call: TRBV7-6
j_call: TRBJ1-5

cdr3_aa: CASSLLLGAGGYTF
cdr3_nt: TGTGCCAGCAGCTTACTTCTGGGGGCTGGAGGCTACACCTTC
d_call: -
clone_size: -
v_call: TRBV13
j_call: TRBJ1-2

cdr3_aa: CASSEFGTLDRVTF
cdr3_nt: TGTGCCAGCAGTGAATTTGGTACTCTTGATCGGGTCACCTTC
d_call: -
clone_size: few
v_call: TRBV25-1
j_call: TRBJ1-2

cdr3_aa: CASSLGQGVQKLFF
cdr3_nt: TGCGCCAGCAGCTTGGGACAGGGGGTCCAAAAACTGTTTTTT
d_call: TRBD1
clone_size: -
v_call: TRBV5-1
j_call: TRBJ1-4

cdr3_aa: CSVEDDPNYGYTF
cdr3_nt: TGCAGCGTTGAAGATGATCCTAACTATGGCTACACCTTC
d_call: -
clone_size: -
v_call: TRBV29-1
j_call: TRBJ1-2

cdr3_aa: CASSLVADYEQYF
cdr3_nt: TGCGCCAGCAGCTTGGTAGCGGATTACGAGCAGTACTTC
d_call: -
clone_size: few
v_call: TRBV5-1
j_call: TRBJ2-7

cdr3_aa: CASSYPDRAYGYTF
cdr3_nt: TGTGCCAGCAGCTACCCGGACAGGGCCTATGGCTACACCTTC
d_call: TRBD1
clone_size: many
v_call: TRBV7-2
j_call: TRBJ1-2

cdr3_aa: CASSTRQGAMGEKLFF
cdr3_nt: TGTGCCAGCAGTACCCGACAGGGGGCGATGGGTGAAAAACTGTTTTTT
d_call: TRBD1
clone_size: -
v_call: TRBV28
j_call: TRBJ1-4

cdr3_aa: CASSRQEKLFF
cdr3_nt: TGTGCCAGCAGTAGACAGGAAAAACTGTTTTTT
d_call: -
clone_size: many
v_call: TRBV6-6
j_call: TRBJ1-4

cdr3_aa: CASSGGGTGGEQYF
cdr3_nt: TGTGCCAGCAGCGGGGGAGGGACGGGAGGCGAGCAGTACTTC
d_call: TRBD2
clone_size: -
v_call: TRBV28
j_call: TRBJ2-7

cdr3_aa: CSVEGDGKIGELFF
cdr3_nt: TGCAGCGTTGAAGGGGACGGCAAGATCGGGGAGCTGTTTTTT
d_call: -
clone_size: once
v_call: TRBV29-1
j_call: TRBJ2-2

cdr3_aa: CASSPSTGQDFEKLFF
cdr3_nt: TGTGCCAGCAGCCCCTCGACCGGACAGGACTTCGAAAAACTGTTTTTT
d_call: TRBD1
clone_size: once
v_call: TRBV4-2
j_call: TRBJ1-4

cdr3_aa: CASSQTGSGNTIYF
cdr3_nt: TGTGCCAGCAGCCAGACAGGCTCTGGAAACACCATATATTTT
d_call: -
clone_size: -
v_call: TRBV11-2
j_call: TRBJ1-3

cdr3_aa: CASNPSGLTYEQYF
cdr3_nt: TGTGCCAGCAACCCTAGCGGGCTCACCTACGAGCAGTACTTC
d_call: TRBD2
clone_size: -
v_call: TRBV28
j_call: TRBJ2-7

cdr3_aa: CAISEPKRGAEAFF
cdr3_nt: TGTGCCATCAGTGAACCCAAAAGAGGCGCTGAAGCTTTCTTT
d_call: -
clone_size: -
v_call: TRBV10-3
j_call: TRBJ1-1

cdr3_aa: CASSSLSGSTGELFF
cdr3_nt: TGCGCCAGCAGCTCTCTATCCGGGTCCACCGGGGAGCTGTTTTTT
d_call: -
clone_size: -
v_call: TRBV5-1
j_call: TRBJ2-2

cdr3_aa: CASSDGGLAGGETQYF
cdr3_nt: TGTGCCAGCAGTGATGGGGGACTAGCGGGAGGAGAGACCCAGTACTTC
d_call: TRBD2
clone_size: -
v_call: TRBV28
j_call: TRBJ2-5

cdr3_aa: CSARVAGTQHF
cdr3_nt: TGCAGTGCTAGAGTGGCGGGGACCCAGCATTTT
d_call: -
clone_size: -
v_call: TRBV20-1
j_call: TRBJ1-5